Listed below are T cell receptor beta chains from one sample, sequenced in a study of siplizumab effects on memory and regulatory T cells. Sequenced by immunoSEQ multiplex PCR; TCRdb stores in-frame clones only, minus some. Of fewer than 45,000 clones in the sample, roughly nine tenths are singletons; the top ten hold around 0.25%. The sequenced material came from naive CD4+ T cells sorted from blood. The receptor source for this set is a human donor in good health. The CDR3 runs from the conserved cysteine through the conserved F or W. The D gene is left open where the match is weak. A clone size is listed for some rows: how often the clone was seen (once, few, many), or a class if it is expanded.

D	V	size	J	DNA	CDR3
TRBD1	TRBV5-1	.	TRBJ2-7	TGCGCCAGCAGCCCGCGACAGGGTGGCTACGAGCAGTACTTC	CASSPRQGGYEQYF
.	TRBV5-1	.	TRBJ2-5	TGCGCCAGCAGCTTGGTAGGGGAGACCCAGTACTTC	CASSLVGETQYF
TRBD1	TRBV7-9	.	TRBJ1-3	TGTGCCAGCAGCATCGCCTTTAAAGGGACAGGGGTAGGAAACACCATATATTTT	CASSIAFKGTGVGNTIYF
TRBD2	TRBV15	.	TRBJ2-5	TGTGCCACCAGCAGGAATCGGGGGGACCAAGAGACCCAGTACTTC	CATSRNRGDQETQYF
.	TRBV29-1	.	TRBJ1-1	TGCAGCGGTGCTAGAGGGTCAAGGTTTGTGAACACTGAAGCTTTCTTT	CSGARGSRFVNTEAFF
TRBD1	TRBV7-2	.	TRBJ2-1	TGTGCCAGCAGCCCGGACAGGATCTACAATGAGCAGTTCTTC	CASSPDRIYNEQFF
TRBD1	TRBV5-4	.	TRBJ2-7	TGTGCCAGCAGCCACCGACAGGGGGTTCCCTACGAGCAGTACTTC	CASSHRQGVPYEQYF
TRBD2	TRBV6-1	.	TRBJ2-3	TGTGCCAGCAAGGCGGGAGGGGGCACAGATACGCAGTATTTT	CASKAGGGTDTQYF
.	TRBV5-1	.	TRBJ2-3	TGCGCCAGCAGCTTGTCGAGCCAGGGGCGTACAGATACGCAGTATTTT	CASSLSSQGRTDTQYF
TRBD1	TRBV11-3	.	TRBJ2-2	TGTGCCAGCAGCTTAACCGGGACAGGGTATACTTCTTTCACCGGGGAGCTGTTTTTT	CASSLTGTGYTSFTGELFF
.	TRBV6-5	few	TRBJ1-5	TGTGCCAGCAGAAGGGACAGCAATCAGCCCCAGCATTTT	CASRRDSNQPQHF
.	TRBV19	.	TRBJ2-2	TGTGCCAGTAGTATCCGACAGGGAAGGTGGGTAGGGAGGTCTATCCTGAACACCGGGGAGCTGTTTTTT	CASSIRQGRWVGRSILNTGELFF
.	TRBV19	.	TRBJ1-2	TGTGCCAGTAGTGGACAGCGACACTATGGCTACACCTTC	CASSGQRHYGYTF
TRBD1	TRBV6-1	few	TRBJ1-1	TGTGCCAGCAGAGGGGGACAGGGGAACACTGAAGCTTTCTTT	CASRGGQGNTEAFF
.	TRBV5-1	.	TRBJ2-7	TGCGCCAGCAGCTTGGGCTACTCCTACGAGCAGTACTTC	CASSLGYSYEQYF
TRBD1	TRBV6-1	.	TRBJ2-7	TGTGCCAGCACAGGGACAGTTTCCTACGAGCAGTACTTC	CASTGTVSYEQYF
TRBD2	TRBV7-2	.	TRBJ2-7	TGTGCCAGCAGCTTAGCGGTGATAGCGGGAGCGTCCTACGAGCAGTACTTC	CASSLAVIAGASYEQYF
.	TRBV18	once	TRBJ2-7	TGTGCCAGCTCACCACGAGGATCAGACAACGAGCAGTACTTC	CASSPRGSDNEQYF
TRBD2	TRBV7-7	.	TRBJ2-2	TGTGCTAGCAGCTTAATGGGGTTCTCGGGACTAGGGAACACCGGGGAGCTGTTTTTT	CASSLMGFSGLGNTGELFF
.	TRBV4-2	.	TRBJ1-2	TGTGCCAGCTCACCAGAGGACAGCTATGGCTACACCTTC	CASSPEDSYGYTF
TRBD2	TRBV4-1	.	TRBJ2-1	TGCGCCAGCAGCCCGGGACTAGCGGGGGGGCTGGGGAAAAGTGAGCAGTTCTTC	CASSPGLAGGLGKSEQFF
TRBD2	TRBV7-8	.	TRBJ2-7	TGTGCCAGCAGCATCGCGGGACTAGCGGAAAACGCCAGGAACTTC	CASSIAGLAENARNF
.	TRBV18	.	TRBJ2-3	TGTGCCAGCTCACCTCGTGGGGATACGCAGTATTTT	CASSPRGDTQYF
.	TRBV7-3	.	TRBJ2-2	TGTGCCAGCAGCCCCCGGACCCCGGGAGCAGGTGAAACCGGGGAGCTGTTTTTT	CASSPRTPGAGETGELFF